This is a list of T cell receptor beta chains from one sample in a study of CD8+ T cells in alopecia areata. Repertoires were generated with immunoSEQ multiplex PCR, while TCRdb's copy carries only in-frame clones and drops some. The sample has about 210,000 clones; 64% are singletons. The material was CD4+ T cells sorted from blood, obtained at week 4, from a patient treated with tofacitinib. The receptors shown here come from a human donor with alopecia areata. CDR3s include the opening cysteine and the closing phenylalanine or tryptophan. Fields, in order: D gene, J gene, CDR3 length, clone size, V gene, CDR3 protein, CDR3 DNA. D genes are given only for firm matches. Clone size, where shown, is once, few, many, or a class for clones that have expanded.

NA,TRBJ2-5,14,NA,TRBV7-9,CASSFQGTQETQYF,TGTGCCAGCAGCTTTCAGGGGACCCAAGAGACCCAGTACTTC
NA,TRBJ2-7,15,NA,TRBV4-3,CASSQAVQGVYEQYF,TGCGCCAGCAGCCAAGCCGTTCAGGGAGTCTACGAGCAGTACTTC
NA,TRBJ1-3,13,NA,TRBV30,CAWSGSSGNTIYF,TGTGCCTGGAGCGGGAGCTCTGGAAACACCATATATTTT
TRBD2,TRBJ2-5,15,NA,TRBV7-3,CASSPGGGLRETQYF,TGTGCCAGCAGCCCGGGAGGGGGGCTGCGAGAGACCCAGTACTTC
NA,TRBJ2-4,15,few,TRBV10-3,CAISEMTGQKNIQYF,TGTGCCATCAGTGAAATGACAGGACAGAAAAACATTCAGTACTTC
NA,TRBJ2-3,14,NA,TRBV9,CASSAQGLTDTQYF,TGTGCCAGCAGCGCCCAGGGCTTGACAGATACGCAGTATTTT
TRBD1,TRBJ1-5,14,few,TRBV27,CASSAGTGYQPQHF,TGTGCCAGCAGTGCCGGGACAGGGTATCAGCCCCAGCATTTT
NA,TRBJ2-7,14,NA,TRBV9,CASRRTGSSYEQYF,TGTGCCAGCAGACGAACAGGGTCCTCCTACGAGCAGTACTTC
TRBD1,TRBJ2-7,13,NA,TRBV30,CAWSPVDRREQYF,TGTGCCTGGAGTCCGGTGGACAGGCGAGAGCAGTACTTC
TRBD2,TRBJ2-3,14,NA,TRBV29-1,CSVTSGGARDTQYF,TGCAGCGTTACTAGCGGGGGGGCGAGAGATACGCAGTATTTT